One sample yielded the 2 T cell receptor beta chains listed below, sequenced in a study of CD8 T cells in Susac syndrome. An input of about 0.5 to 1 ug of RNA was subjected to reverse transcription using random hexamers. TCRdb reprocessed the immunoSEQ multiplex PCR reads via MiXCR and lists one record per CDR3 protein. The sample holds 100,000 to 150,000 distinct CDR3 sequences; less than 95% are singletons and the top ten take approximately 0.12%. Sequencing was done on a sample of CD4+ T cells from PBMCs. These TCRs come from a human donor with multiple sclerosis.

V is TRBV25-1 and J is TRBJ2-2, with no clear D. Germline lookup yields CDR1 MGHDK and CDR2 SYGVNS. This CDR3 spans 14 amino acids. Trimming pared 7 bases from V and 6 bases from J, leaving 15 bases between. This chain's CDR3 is CASTPDDYPGELFF. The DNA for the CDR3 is TGTGCCAGCACCCCGGACGATTACCCCGGGGAGCTGTTTTTT.

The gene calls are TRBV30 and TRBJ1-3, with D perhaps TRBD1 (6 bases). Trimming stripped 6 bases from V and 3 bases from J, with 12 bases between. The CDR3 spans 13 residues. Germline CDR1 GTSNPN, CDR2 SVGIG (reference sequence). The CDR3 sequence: CACTGPGGNTIYF. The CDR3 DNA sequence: TGTGCCTGCACAGGGCCGGGTGGAAACACCATATATTTT.